This TCR beta chain was sequenced during a study of shared clonotypes between healthy human individuals. The study, taken as a whole, reports: Generally, naive subsets came out with larger estimated richness than memory subsets.

Naive-designated CD8 cells lacked CD45RO, were positively enriched for CCR7, and omitted terminally differentiated effector memory CD45RA+ cells. HIV-negative, healthy adults without recent acute infections or vaccinations were the donors. TCRdb keeps only in-frame clones here, not all; method: immunoSEQ multiplex PCR. The sample holds approximately 840,000 clones; just over 95% are singletons and the top ten take about 0.22%. To note about this clone: What it binds is unknown.

The material sequenced was naive CD8+ T cells sorted from blood. The receptor was isolated from a man aged 30 to 39 in good health.

The DNA for the CDR3 is TGCGCCAGCAGTGGCTCCGGGACCAAAAACATTCAGTACTTC. This translates into CASSGSGTKNIQYF. This chain uses TRBV10-1 with TRBJ2-4, with D perhaps TRBD2 (5 bases). There are 14 residues in the CDR3. V was pared by 4 bases and J by 2 bases, with 9 bases between. Germline V CDR1 and CDR2: WNHNN, SYGVQD (reference sequence).